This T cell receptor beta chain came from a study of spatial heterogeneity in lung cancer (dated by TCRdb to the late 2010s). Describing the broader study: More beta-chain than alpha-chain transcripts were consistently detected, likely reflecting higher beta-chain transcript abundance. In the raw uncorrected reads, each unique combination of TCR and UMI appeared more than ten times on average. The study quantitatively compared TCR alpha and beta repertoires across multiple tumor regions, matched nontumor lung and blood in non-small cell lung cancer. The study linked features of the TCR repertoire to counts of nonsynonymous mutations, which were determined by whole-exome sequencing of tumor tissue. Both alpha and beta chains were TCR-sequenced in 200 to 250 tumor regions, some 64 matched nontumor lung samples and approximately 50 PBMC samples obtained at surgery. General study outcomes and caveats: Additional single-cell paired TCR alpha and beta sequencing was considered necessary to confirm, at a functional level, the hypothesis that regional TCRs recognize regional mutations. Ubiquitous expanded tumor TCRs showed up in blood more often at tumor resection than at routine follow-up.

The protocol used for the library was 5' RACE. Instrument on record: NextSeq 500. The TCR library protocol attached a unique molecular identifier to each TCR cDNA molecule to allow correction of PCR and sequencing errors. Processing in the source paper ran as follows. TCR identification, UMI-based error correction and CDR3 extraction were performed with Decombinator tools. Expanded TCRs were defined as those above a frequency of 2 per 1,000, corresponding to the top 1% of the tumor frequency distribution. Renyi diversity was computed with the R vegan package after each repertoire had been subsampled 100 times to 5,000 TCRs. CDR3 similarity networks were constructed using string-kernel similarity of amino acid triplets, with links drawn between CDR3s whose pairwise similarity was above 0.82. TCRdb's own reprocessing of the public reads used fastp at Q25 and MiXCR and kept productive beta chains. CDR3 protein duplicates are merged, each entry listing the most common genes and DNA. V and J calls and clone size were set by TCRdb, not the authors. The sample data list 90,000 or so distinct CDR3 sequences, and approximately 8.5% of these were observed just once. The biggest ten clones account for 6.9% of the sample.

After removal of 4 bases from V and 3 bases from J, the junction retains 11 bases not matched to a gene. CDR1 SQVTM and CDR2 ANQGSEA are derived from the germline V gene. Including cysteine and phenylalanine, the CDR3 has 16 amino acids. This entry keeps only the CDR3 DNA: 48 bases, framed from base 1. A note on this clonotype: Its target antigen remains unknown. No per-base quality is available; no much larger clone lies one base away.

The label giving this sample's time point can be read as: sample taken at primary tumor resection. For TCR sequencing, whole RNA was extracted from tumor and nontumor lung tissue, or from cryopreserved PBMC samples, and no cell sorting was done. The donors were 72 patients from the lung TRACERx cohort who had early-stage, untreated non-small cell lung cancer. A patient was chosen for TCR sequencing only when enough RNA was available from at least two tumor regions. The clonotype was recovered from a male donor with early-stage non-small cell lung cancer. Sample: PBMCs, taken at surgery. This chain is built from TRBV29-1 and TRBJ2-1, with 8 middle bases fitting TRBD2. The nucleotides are TGCAGCGTTGTTGGGGGAATCGGGACTAGCTACAATGAGCAGTTCTTC. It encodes CSVVGGIGTSYNEQFF.